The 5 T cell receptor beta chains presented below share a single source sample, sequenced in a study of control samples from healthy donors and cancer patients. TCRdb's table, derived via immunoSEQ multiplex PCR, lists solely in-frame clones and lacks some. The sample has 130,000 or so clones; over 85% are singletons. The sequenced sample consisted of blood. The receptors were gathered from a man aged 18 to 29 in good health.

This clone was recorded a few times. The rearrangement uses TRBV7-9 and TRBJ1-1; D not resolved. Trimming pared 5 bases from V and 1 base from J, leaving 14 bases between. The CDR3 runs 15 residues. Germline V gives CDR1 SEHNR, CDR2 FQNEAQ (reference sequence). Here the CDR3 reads CASSPLGERNTEAFF. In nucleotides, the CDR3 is TGTGCCAGCAGCCCCCTCGGGGAGAGGAACACTGAAGCTTTCTTT.

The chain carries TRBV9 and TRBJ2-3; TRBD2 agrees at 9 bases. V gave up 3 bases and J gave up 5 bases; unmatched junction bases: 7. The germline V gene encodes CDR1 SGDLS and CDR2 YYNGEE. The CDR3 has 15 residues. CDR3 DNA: TGTGCCAGCAGCGCTGCGGGACTAGCCGTAGATACGCAGTATTTT. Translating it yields CASSAAGLAVDTQYF.

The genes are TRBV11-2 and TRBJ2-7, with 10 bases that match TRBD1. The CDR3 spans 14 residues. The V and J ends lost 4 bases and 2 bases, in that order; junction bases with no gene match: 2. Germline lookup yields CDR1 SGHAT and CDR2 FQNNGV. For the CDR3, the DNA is TGTGCCAGCAGCTCAGGACAGGGGGCCTACGAGCAGTACTTC. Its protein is CASSSGQGAYEQYF.

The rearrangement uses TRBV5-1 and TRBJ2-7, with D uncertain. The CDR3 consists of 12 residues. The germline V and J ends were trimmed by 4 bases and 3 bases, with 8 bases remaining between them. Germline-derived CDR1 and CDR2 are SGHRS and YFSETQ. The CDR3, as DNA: TGCGCCAGCAGCGCTAAAAACTACGAGCAGTACTTC. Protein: CASSAKNYEQYF.

CDR3 protein: CASSLGPGEKLFF. CDR3 coding DNA: TGTGCCAGCAGCTTAGGACCGGGTGAAAAACTGTTTTTT. The V and J genes are TRBV7-9 and TRBJ1-4; D remains unclear. This CDR3 comprises 13 residues. V was cut by 1 base and J by 7 bases, with 7 bases left in between. Germline V gene data show CDR1 as SEHNR and CDR2 as FQNEAQ (reference sequence).